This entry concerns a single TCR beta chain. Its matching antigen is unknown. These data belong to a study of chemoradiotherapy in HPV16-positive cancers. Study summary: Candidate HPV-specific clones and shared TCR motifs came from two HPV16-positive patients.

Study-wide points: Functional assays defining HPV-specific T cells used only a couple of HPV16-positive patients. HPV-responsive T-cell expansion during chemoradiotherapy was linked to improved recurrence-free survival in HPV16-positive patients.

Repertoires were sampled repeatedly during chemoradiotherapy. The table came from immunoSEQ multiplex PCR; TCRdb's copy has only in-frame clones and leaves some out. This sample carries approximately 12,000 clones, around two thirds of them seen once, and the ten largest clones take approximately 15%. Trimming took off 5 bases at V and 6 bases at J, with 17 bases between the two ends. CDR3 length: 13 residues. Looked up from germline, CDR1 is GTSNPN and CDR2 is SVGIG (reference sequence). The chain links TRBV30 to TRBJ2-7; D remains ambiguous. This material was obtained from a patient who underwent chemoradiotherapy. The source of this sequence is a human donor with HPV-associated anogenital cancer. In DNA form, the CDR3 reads TGTGCCTGGCGCTTGTCCCGTCAGACCGAGCAGTACTTC. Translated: CAWRLSRQTEQYF. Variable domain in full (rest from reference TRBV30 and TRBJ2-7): SQTIHQWPATLVQPVGSPLSLECTVEGTSNPNLYWYRQAAGRGLQLLFYSVGIGQISSEVPQNLSASRPQDRQFILSSKKLLLSDSGFYLCAWRLSRQTEQYFGPGTRLTVT.